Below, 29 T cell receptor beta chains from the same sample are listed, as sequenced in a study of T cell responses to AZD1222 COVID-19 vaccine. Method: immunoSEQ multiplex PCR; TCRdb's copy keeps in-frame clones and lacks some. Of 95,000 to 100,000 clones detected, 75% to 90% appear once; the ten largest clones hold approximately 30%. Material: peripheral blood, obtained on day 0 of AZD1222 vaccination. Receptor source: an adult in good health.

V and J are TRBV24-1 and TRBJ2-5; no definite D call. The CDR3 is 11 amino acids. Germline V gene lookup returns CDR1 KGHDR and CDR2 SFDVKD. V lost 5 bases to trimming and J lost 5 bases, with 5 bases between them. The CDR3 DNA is TGTGCCACCAGTGTGGCTGAGACCCAGTACTTC. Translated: CATSVAETQYF.

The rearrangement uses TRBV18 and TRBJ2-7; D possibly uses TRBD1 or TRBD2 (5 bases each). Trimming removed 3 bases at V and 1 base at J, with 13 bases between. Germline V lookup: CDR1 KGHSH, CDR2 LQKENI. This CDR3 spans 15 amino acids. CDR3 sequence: CASSPRRDLSYEQYF. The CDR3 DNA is TGTGCCAGCTCACCCCGCCGGGACCTTTCCTACGAGCAGTACTTC.

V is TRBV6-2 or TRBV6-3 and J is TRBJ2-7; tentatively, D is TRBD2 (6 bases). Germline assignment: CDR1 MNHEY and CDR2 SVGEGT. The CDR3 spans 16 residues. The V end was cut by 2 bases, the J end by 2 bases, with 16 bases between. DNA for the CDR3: TGTGCCAGCAGTTACGGGCCCGGGGGTCTTACCTACGAGCAGTACTTC. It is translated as CASSYGPGGLTYEQYF.

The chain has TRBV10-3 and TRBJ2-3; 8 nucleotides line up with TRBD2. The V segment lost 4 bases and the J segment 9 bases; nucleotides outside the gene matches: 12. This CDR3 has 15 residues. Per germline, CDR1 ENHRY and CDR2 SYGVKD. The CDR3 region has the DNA TGTGCCATCAGTGGGCCTCGGGAGGGCCCCGGGACGCAGTATTTT. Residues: CAISGPREGPGTQYF.

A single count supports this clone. The CDR3 DNA is TGTGCCAGCAGCCAAGGACTAGCGACCACCGGGGAGCTGTTTTTT. It yields the protein CASSQGLATTGELFF. J is TRBJ2-2 and V is TRBV3-1 (or the pseudogene TRBV3-2); 8 bases fit TRBD2. J lost 4 bases, V lost 1 base, and 2 bases had no gene match. This CDR3 region has 15 residues. The germline V gene has CDR1 LGHDT and CDR2 YNNKEL (reference sequence).

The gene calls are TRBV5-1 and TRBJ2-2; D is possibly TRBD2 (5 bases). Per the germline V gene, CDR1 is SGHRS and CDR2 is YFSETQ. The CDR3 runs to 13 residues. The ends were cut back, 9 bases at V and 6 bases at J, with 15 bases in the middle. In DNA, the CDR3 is TGCGCCACCTCTCCGGGAACCCCCGGGGAGCTGTTTTTT. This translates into CATSPGTPGELFF.

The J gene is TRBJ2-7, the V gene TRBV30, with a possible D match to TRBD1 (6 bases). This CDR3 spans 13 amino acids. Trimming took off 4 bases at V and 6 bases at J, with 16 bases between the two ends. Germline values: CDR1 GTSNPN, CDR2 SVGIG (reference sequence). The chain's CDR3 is CAWIRDLRGEQYF. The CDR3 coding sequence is TGTGCCTGGATCCGGGACCTCAGGGGCGAGCAGTACTTC.

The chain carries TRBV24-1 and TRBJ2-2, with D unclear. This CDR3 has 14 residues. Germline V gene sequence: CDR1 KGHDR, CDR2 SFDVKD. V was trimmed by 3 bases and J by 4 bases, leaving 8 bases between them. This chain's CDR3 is CATSDRLATGELFF. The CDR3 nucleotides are TGTGCCACCAGTGATCGACTCGCCACCGGGGAGCTGTTTTTT.

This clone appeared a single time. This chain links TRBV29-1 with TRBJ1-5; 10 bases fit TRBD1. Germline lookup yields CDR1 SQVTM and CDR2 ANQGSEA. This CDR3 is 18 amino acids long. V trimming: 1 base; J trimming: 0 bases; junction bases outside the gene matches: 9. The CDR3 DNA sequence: TGCAGCGTTGAAGGTGACAGGGGGCCTCTTTATAGCAATCAGCCCCAGCATTTT. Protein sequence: CSVEGDRGPLYSNQPQHF.

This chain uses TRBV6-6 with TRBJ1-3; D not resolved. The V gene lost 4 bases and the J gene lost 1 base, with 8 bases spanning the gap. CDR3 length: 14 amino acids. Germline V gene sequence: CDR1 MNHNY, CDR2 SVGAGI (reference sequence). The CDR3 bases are TGTGCCAGCAGTTCCCGACAATCTGGAAACACCATATATTTT. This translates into CASSSRQSGNTIYF.

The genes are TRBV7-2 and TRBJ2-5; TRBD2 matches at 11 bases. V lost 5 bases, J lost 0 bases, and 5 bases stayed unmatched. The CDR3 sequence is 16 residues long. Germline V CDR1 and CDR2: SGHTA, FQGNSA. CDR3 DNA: TGTGCCAGCAGCCCGGGACTAGCGGAGAACCAAGAGACCCAGTACTTC. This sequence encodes CASSPGLAENQETQYF.

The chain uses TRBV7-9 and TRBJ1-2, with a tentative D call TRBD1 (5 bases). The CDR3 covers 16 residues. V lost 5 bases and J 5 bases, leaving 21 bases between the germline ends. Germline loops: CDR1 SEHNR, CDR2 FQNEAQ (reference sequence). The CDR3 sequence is CASSPPRQLWGYGYTF. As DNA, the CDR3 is TGTGCCAGCAGCCCCCCCCGACAGCTGTGGGGGTATGGCTACACCTTC.

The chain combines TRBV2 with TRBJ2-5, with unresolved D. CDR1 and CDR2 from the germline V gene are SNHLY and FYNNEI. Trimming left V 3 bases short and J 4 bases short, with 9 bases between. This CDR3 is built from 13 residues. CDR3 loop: CASSDPRSETQYF. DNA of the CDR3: TGTGCCAGCAGTGACCCGAGGTCAGAGACCCAGTACTTC. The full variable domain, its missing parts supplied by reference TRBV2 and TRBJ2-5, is EPEVTQTPSHQVTQMGQEVILRCVPISNHLYFYWYRQILGQKVEFLVSFYNNEISEKSEIFDDQFSVERPDGSNFTLKIRSTKLEDSAMYFCASSDPRSETQYFGPGTRLLVL.

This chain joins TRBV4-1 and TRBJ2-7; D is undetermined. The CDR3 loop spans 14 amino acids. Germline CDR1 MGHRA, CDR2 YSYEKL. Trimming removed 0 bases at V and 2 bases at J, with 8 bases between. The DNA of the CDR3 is TGCGCCAGCAGCCAAGACGAGCTAGCCTACGAGCAGTACTTC. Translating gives CASSQDELAYEQYF.

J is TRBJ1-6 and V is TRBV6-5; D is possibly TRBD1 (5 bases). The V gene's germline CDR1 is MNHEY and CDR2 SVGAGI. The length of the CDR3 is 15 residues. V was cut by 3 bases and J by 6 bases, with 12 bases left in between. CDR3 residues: CASSYGDRLNSPLHF. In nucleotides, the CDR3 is TGTGCCAGCAGTTATGGAGACAGACTTAATTCACCCCTCCACTTT.

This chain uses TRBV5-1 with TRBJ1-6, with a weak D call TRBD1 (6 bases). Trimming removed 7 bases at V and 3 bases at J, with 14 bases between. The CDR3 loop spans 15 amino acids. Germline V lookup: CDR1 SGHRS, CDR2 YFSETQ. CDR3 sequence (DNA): TGCGCCAGCGGCAGGGGTTCTGACTATAATTCACCCCTCCACTTT. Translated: CASGRGSDYNSPLHF.

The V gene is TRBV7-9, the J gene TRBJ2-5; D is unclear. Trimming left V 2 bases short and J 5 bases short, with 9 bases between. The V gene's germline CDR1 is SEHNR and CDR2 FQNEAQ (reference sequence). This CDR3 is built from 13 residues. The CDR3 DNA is TGTGCCAGCAGCTTAAGGCCGTCGGAGACCCAGTACTTC. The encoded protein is CASSLRPSETQYF.

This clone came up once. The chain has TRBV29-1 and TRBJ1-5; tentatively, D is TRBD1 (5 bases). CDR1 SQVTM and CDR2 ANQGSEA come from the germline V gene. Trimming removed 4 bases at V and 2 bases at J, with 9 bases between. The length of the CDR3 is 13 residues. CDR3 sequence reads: CSVGGRGNQPQHF. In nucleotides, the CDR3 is TGCAGCGTTGGGGGACGAGGCAATCAGCCCCAGCATTTT.

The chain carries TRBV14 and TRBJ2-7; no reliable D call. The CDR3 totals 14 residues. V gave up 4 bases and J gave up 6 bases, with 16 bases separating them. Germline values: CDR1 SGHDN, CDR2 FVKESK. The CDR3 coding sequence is TGTGCCAGCAGCCGGCTGGACGCGGTGGCCGAGCAGTACTTC. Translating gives CASSRLDAVAEQYF.

The CDR3 reads CASSQVTGDSYEQYF. In nucleotides, the CDR3 is TGTGCCAGCAGCCAAGTTACAGGGGACTCCTACGAGCAGTACTTC. The chain joins TRBV4-2 to TRBJ2-7, with 7 bases fitting TRBD1. The CDR3 runs 15 residues. Germline CDR1 is LGHNA and CDR2 is YNFKEQ. Losses at the gene ends were 1 base for V and 0 bases for J; bases not matched to a gene: 3.

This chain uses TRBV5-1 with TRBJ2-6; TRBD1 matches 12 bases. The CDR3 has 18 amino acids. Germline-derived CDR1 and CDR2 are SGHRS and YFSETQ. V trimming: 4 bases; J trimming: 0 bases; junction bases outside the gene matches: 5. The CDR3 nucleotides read TGCGCCAGCAGCACGGGGACAGGGGGCTTCTCTGGGGCCAACGTCCTGACTTTC. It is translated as CASSTGTGGFSGANVLTF.

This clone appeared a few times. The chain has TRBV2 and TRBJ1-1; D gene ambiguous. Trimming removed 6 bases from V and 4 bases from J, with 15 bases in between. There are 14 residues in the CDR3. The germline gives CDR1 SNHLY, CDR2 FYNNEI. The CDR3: CASREWNTGTEAFF. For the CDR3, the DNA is TGTGCCAGCAGGGAGTGGAACACGGGCACTGAAGCTTTCTTT.

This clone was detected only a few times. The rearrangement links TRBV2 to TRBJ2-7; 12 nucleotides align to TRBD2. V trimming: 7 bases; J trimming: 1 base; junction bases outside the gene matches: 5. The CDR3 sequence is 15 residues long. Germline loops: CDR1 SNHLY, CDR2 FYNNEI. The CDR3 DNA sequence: TGTGCCAGCACCTTCGGACTAGCGGGATCCTACGAGCAGTACTTC. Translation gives CASTFGLAGSYEQYF.

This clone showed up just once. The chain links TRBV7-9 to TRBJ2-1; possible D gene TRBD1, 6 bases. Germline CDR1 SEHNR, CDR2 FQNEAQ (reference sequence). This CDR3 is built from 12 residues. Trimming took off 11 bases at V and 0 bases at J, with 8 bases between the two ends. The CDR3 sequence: CAVGGSYNEQFF. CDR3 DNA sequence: TGTGCCGTAGGGGGCTCCTACAATGAGCAGTTCTTC.

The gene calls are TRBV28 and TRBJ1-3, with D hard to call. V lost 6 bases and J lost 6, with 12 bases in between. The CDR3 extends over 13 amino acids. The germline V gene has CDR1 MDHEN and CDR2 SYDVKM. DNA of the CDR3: TGTGCCAGCAGACCGGGCCCGGCAAACACCATATATTTT. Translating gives CASRPGPANTIYF.

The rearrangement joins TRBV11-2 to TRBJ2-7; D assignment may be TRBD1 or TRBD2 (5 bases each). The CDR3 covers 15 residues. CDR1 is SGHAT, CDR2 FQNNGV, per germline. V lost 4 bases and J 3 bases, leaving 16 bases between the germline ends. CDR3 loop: CASSSKGRSNYEQYF. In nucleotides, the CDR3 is TGTGCCAGCAGCTCAAAGGGACGCTCGAACTACGAGCAGTACTTC.

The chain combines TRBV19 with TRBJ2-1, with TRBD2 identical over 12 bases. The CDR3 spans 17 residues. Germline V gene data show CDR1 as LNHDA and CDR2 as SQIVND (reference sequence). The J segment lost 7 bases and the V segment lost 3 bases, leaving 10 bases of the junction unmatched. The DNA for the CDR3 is TGTGCCAGTAGTATTCGCCTTACTAGCGGGAGGAGTAATGAGCAGTTCTTC. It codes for CASSIRLTSGRSNEQFF.

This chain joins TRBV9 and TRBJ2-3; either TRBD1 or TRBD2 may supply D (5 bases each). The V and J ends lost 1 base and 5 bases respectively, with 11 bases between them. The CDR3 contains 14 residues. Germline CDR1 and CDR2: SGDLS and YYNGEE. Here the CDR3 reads CASSVSGAGDTQYF. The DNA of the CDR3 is TGTGCCAGCAGCGTATCCGGGGCGGGAGATACGCAGTATTTT.

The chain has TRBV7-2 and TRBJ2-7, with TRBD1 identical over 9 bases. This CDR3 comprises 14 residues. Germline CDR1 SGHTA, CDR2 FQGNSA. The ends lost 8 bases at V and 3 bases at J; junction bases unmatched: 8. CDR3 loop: CASAQTGGFYEQYF. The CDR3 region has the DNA TGTGCCAGCGCCCAAACAGGGGGCTTCTACGAGCAGTACTTC. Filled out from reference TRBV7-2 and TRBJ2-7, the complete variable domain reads GAGVSQSPSNKVTEKGKDVELRCDPISGHTALYWYRQSLGQGLEFLIYFQGNSAPDKSGLPSDRFSAERTGGSVSTLTIQRTQQEDSAVYLCASAQTGGFYEQYFGPGTRLTVT.